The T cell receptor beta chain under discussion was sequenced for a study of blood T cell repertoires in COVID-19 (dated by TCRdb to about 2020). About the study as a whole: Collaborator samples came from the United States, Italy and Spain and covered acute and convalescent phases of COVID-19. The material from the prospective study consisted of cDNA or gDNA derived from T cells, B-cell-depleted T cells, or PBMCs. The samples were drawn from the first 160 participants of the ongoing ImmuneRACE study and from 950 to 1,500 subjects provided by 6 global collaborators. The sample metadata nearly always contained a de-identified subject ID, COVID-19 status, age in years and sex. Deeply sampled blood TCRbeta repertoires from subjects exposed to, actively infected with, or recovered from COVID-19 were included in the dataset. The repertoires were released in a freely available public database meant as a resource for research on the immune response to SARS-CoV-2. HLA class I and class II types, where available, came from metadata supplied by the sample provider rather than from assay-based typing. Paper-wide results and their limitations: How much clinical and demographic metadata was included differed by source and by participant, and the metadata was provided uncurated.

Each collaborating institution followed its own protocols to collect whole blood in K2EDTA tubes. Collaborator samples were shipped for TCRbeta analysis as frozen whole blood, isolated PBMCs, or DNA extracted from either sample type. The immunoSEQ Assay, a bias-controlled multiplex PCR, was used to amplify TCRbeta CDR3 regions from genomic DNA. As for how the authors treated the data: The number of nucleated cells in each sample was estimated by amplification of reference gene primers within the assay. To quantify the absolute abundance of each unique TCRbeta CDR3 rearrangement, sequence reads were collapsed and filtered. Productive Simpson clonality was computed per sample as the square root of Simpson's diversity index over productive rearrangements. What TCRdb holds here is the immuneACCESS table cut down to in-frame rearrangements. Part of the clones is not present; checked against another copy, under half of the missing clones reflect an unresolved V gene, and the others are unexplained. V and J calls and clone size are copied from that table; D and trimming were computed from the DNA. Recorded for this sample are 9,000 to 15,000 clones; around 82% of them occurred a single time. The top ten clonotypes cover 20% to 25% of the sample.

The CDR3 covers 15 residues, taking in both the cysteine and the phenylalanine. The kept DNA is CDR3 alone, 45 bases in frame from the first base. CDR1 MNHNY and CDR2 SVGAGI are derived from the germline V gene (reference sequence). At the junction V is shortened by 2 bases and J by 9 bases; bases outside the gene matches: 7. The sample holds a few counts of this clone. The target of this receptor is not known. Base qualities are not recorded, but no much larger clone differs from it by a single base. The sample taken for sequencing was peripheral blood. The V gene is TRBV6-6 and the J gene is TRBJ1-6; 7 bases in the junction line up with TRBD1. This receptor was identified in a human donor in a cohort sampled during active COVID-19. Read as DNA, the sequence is TGTGCCAGCAGTTACCCTAGGCAGGGGGTTTCACCCCTCCACTTT. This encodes CASSYPRQGVSPLHF.